The T cell receptor beta chain described here comes from a study of post-analysis software for immune sequencing data. About the research overall: Patients with relapsing-remitting, secondary progressive and progressive-relapsing multiple sclerosis courses were all represented.

This clonotype was seen many times. Its antigen is not identified. Each TCR beta cDNA library carried unique molecular identifiers. With roughly 0.9 to 11 million T cells as the source, 400,000 to 550,000 cDNA molecules resulted. TCRdb re-called the PCR reads with MiXCR, one entry per CDR3 protein. Of under 200,000 distinct CDR3 sequences listed, 29% are singletons. Study-wide findings and caveats: The normalized Chao1 diversity of multiple sclerosis patients was significantly lower than that of controls. Strong co-clustering by F measure was seen for same-batch samples.

The source material was blood. This sequence originates from a girl under 18 with multiple sclerosis.

The CDR3 is CASSLILSGANVLTF. CDR3 in DNA: TGCGCCAGCAGCTTGATTCTTTCTGGGGCCAACGTCCTGACTTTC. V and J are TRBV5-1 and TRBJ2-6, with D unresolved. This CDR3 is 15 amino acids long. V was pared by 1 base and J by 1 base, with 6 bases between. CDR1 and CDR2 from the germline V gene are SGHRS and YFSETQ.